Here is one T cell receptor beta chain with its context. Antigen unknown. The data are from a study of persistence of HIV-infected CD4 T cells. Overall study context: A larger, less memory-rich fraction responded to anti-CD3/anti-CD28 beads than to antigen.

Cells were stimulated nonspecifically with anti-CD3/anti-CD28 magnetic beads. Sorting of responding CD4+ T cells relied on upregulated CD40 ligand together with CD69. Inclusion required CMV-positive serology and CD4+ counts above 400 cells/uL. Sequencing used immunoSEQ version 4 in survey mode. Profiling relied on immunoSEQ multiplex PCR, and the TCRdb table lists in-frame clones only, not all of them. The sample comprises roughly 43,000 clones, roughly 90% of which are singletons, and 0.95% to 1.1% rests with the top ten. The germline V gene has CDR1 SQVTM and CDR2 ANQGSEA. Losses at the gene ends were 2 bases for V and 4 bases for J; bases not matched to a gene: 6. The CDR3 spans 15 residues.

J is TRBJ1-4 and V is TRBV29-1, with TRBD1 identical over 8 bases. Sequenced material: CD4+ T cells sorted from PBMCs after approximately 19-hour stimulation, taken from a patient who received antiretroviral therapy. This TCR derives from an adult man with HIV who was CMV-seropositive. The CDR3 nucleotides are TGCAGCGTTGAACAGTCAGGGGGCGTTAATGAAAAACTGTTTTTT. Protein: CSVEQSGGVNEKLFF.